Below are 29 T cell receptor beta chains sequenced from a single sample in a study of T cell repertoires in cytomegalovirus infection. MiXCR was run by TCRdb on the reads, yielding one entry per CDR3 protein. The data show approximately 700,000 distinct CDR3 sequences, 35% to 40% seen once. The material sequenced was PBMCs. The receptor source for this set is a human donor in good health (CMV status not recorded). Some clones in this sample may be carry-over from other donors' samples.

This clonotype has ten or more counts. The V gene is TRBV7-2, the J gene TRBJ1-2; no reliable D call. Germline V lookup: CDR1 SGHTA, CDR2 FQGNSA. This CDR3 spans 15 amino acids. V was cut by 1 base and J by 2 bases, with 11 bases left in between. CDR3 loop: CASSLGSVGNYGYTF. The DNA for the CDR3 is TGTGCCAGCAGCTTAGGTTCAGTAGGGAACTATGGCTACACCTTC.

The CDR3 nucleotides read TGTGCCAGCAGCCTCAGGGGGTTAGGGGCCAACGTCCTGACTTTC. Translating it yields CASSLRGLGANVLTF. This chain links TRBV11-2 with TRBJ2-6; 7 nucleotides match TRBD1. The V gene end was trimmed by 5 bases and the J gene end by 4 bases; junction bases not matched to a gene: 5. The CDR3 has 15 residues. In germline, CDR1 is SGHAT, CDR2 FQNNGV.

The chain carries TRBV6-5 and TRBJ2-1; perhaps D is TRBD1 or TRBD2 (5 bases each). V was clipped by 0 bases and J by 6 bases, with 12 bases between them. The V gene's germline CDR1 is MNHEY and CDR2 SVGAGI. The CDR3 loop spans 15 amino acids. Here the CDR3 DNA reads TGTGCCAGCAGTTACTCAATGGGGGTTCTCAATGAGCAGTTCTTC. This codes for CASSYSMGVLNEQFF.

V is TRBV28 and J is TRBJ2-1, with 11 nucleotides matching TRBD1. Trimming at V came to 3 bases and at J to 0 bases, leaving 10 bases not matched to a gene. The length of the CDR3 is 19 residues. Germline values: CDR1 MDHEN, CDR2 SYDVKM. The CDR3 coding sequence is TGTGCCAGCAGTTTTCCCTCTACCGGGACAGGGGGCTCCTACAATGAGCAGTTCTTC. It encodes CASSFPSTGTGGSYNEQFF.

This clonotype came up many times. The chain is built from TRBV7-2 and TRBJ1-5, with 7 nucleotides matching TRBD1. The V segment lost 5 bases and the J segment 3 bases; nucleotides outside the gene matches: 7. The length of the CDR3 is 15 residues. From germline, CDR1 is SGHTA and CDR2 FQGNSA. CDR3 bases: TGTGCCAGCAGCCCGGACAGGTCGGTCAATCAGCCCCAGCATTTT. Its translation is CASSPDRSVNQPQHF. Supplemented by reference TRBV7-2 and TRBJ1-5, the full variable domain reads GAGVSQSPSNKVTEKGKDVELRCDPISGHTALYWYRQSLGQGLEFLIYFQGNSAPDKSGLPSDRFSAERTGGSVSTLTIQRTQQEDSAVYLCASSPDRSVNQPQHFGDGTRLSIL.

This clonotype occurred a few times. This CDR3 is CSASRDRAGYTF. The CDR3, as DNA: TGCAGTGCTTCCCGGGACAGGGCTGGCTACACCTTC. The chain has TRBV20-1 and TRBJ1-2; TRBD1 agrees at 9 bases. Trimming took 5 bases from V and 7 from J; bases not matched to a gene: 5. Per germline, CDR1 DFQATT and CDR2 SNEGSKA (reference sequence). The CDR3 loop spans 12 amino acids.

The chain has TRBV5-6 and TRBJ1-4; tentative D call: TRBD1 (5 bases). The CDR3 is 15 amino acids. Germline CDR1 SGHDT, CDR2 YYEEEE. The V end was cut by 7 bases, the J end by 5 bases, with 18 bases between. This chain's CDR3 is CASGNLHPGNEKLFF. In DNA, the CDR3 is TGTGCCAGCGGAAATTTGCACCCAGGGAATGAAAAACTGTTTTTT.

This clonotype was observed many times. The chain is built from TRBV7-8 and TRBJ1-1, with 7 positions matching TRBD1. V lost 1 base, J lost 11 bases, and 1 base stayed unmatched. CDR1 is SGHVS, CDR2 FQNEAQ, per germline. CDR3 length equals 11 residues. CDR3 in DNA: TGTGCCAGCAGCTTAGGCAGGGGGGCTTTCTTT. Amino acid sequence: CASSLGRGAFF.

This chain joins TRBV19 and TRBJ2-1; weak D call: TRBD2 (5 bases). Trimming removed 3 bases from V and 5 bases from J, with 17 bases in between. Germline V gene lookup returns CDR1 LNHDA and CDR2 SQIVND (reference sequence). CDR3 size: 16 residues. CDR3 nucleotides: TGTGCCAGTAGTATTATGTTTGTAACGACTAACAATGAGCAGTTCTTC. It encodes CASSIMFVTTNNEQFF.

This clonotype was recorded at least ten times. V usage is TRBV5-4 and J usage is TRBJ2-5; 8 bases align to TRBD1. V shed 4 bases, J shed 5 bases, and the junction held 13 bases outside the gene matches. CDR3 size: 16 residues. Looked up from germline, CDR1 is SGHNT and CDR2 is YYREEE (reference sequence). In nucleotides, the CDR3 is TGTGCCAGCAGCAGAGACCCTGGACAGGGCGGGGAGACCCAGTACTTC. This translates into CASSRDPGQGGETQYF.

Points on this clonotype: This clone may be a read error of a much larger clone one base away. This is likely a read error, given that the CDR3 carries no conserved phenylalanine or tryptophan at its end. The V and J genes are TRBV7-2 and TRBJ2-3; 9 bases map to TRBD2. The ends lost 1 base at V and 5 bases at J; junction bases unmatched: 10. The germline V gene encodes CDR1 SGHTA and CDR2 FQGNSA. CDR3 length equals 17 residues. In DNA form, the CDR3 reads TGTGCCAGCAGCTTAGTAGCGGGAGAGAGGTGGAGAGATACGCAGTATTTG. Translated: CASSLVAGERWRDTQYL.

This clonotype was seen only a few times. The J gene is TRBJ2-7, the V gene TRBV20-1; D could derive from TRBD1 or TRBD2 (5 bases each). Germline V CDR1 and CDR2: DFQATT, SNEGSKA (reference sequence). CDR3 length: 14 amino acids. The germline V and J ends were trimmed by 0 bases and 4 bases, with 13 bases remaining between them. The CDR3 sequence: CSAREYGTQYEQYF. CDR3 DNA: TGCAGTGCTAGAGAATACGGGACGCAATACGAGCAGTACTTC.

This clonotype was observed a few times. The gene calls are TRBV28 and TRBJ1-2; TRBD1 matches 7 bases. This CDR3 comprises 14 residues. Trimming took 5 bases from V and 2 from J; bases not matched to a gene: 5. Looked up from germline, CDR1 is MDHEN and CDR2 is SYDVKM. The CDR3 spells CASSTRTGNYGYTF. The DNA of the CDR3 is TGTGCCAGCAGTACCCGGACAGGAAACTATGGCTACACCTTC.

The rearrangement joins TRBV29-1 to TRBJ2-2; D unclear. CDR1 is SQVTM and CDR2 is ANQGSEA in the germline V gene. Trimming took 5 bases from V and 0 from J, leaving 10 bases between them. The CDR3 spans 14 residues. DNA of the CDR3: TGCAGCGTTTTCGACCCGGCGAACACCGGGGAGCTGTTTTTT. It specifies CSVFDPANTGELFF.

The chain is built from TRBV6-6 and TRBJ1-2; D is ambiguous. This CDR3 region has 13 residues. Trimming took off 0 bases at V and 8 bases at J, with 10 bases between the two ends. Germline V lookup: CDR1 MNHNY, CDR2 SVGAGI (reference sequence). The CDR3 is CASSYSRQGGYTF. The CDR3 region has the DNA TGTGCCAGCAGTTACTCGCGGCAAGGAGGCTACACCTTC.

This clonotype was seen a few times. This chain uses TRBV28 with TRBJ1-6; perhaps TRBD1 as D (6 bases). Germline V lookup: CDR1 MDHEN, CDR2 SYDVKM. The CDR3 extends over 16 amino acids. Trimming shortened V by 3 bases and J by 7 bases, and 16 bases separated the two germline ends. CDR3 protein: CASSFISTGLNSPLHF. The CDR3, as DNA: TGTGCCAGCAGTTTTATCAGCACAGGGTTAAATTCACCCCTCCACTTT.

In its sample, this clonotype was seen a few times. The CDR3 sequence: CASGPDRGSNQPQHF. DNA for the CDR3: TGTGCCAGCGGTCCCGATCGGGGTAGCAATCAGCCCCAGCATTTT. V and J are TRBV12-3 or TRBV12-4 and TRBJ1-5; no clear D gene. Between the trimmed V and J ends, which lost 8 bases and 0 bases, there was a span of 14 bases. The CDR3 is made up of 15 amino acids.

This clonotype showed up just a few times. The chain joins TRBV10-3 to TRBJ1-1; 7 bases map to TRBD1. The germline V gene encodes CDR1 ENHRY and CDR2 SYGVKD. V shed 6 bases and J 5 bases; nucleotides not matched to a gene: 6. This CDR3 is built from 13 residues. In nucleotides, the CDR3 is TGTGCCATCAGGACAGGGCCGGGGACTGAAGCTTTCTTT. Amino acid sequence: CAIRTGPGTEAFF.

This clonotype occurred once. A much larger clone differs from this one at a single base, so this may be a read error. The gene calls are TRBV6-1 and TRBJ1-5; D is uncertain. The CDR3 consists of 13 residues. CDR1 is MNHNS, CDR2 SASEGT, per germline. The CDR3 DNA sequence: TGTGCCAGCAGTGAAGCCCCCAATCAGCACCAGCATTTT. Translating gives CASSEAPNQHQHF.

This rearrangement joins TRBV20-1 to TRBJ2-4; 11 bases line up with TRBD1. V was clipped by 5 bases and J by 6 bases; unmatched bases: 3. CDR3 length equals 13 residues. Germline V CDR1 and CDR2: DFQATT, SNEGSKA (reference sequence). The CDR3 here is CSASGTGGNIQYF. CDR3 nucleotide sequence: TGCAGTGCTTCCGGGACAGGGGGAAACATTCAGTACTTC.

This clonotype was seen more than once but under ten times. The V gene is TRBV6-5, the J gene TRBJ1-2; no firm D call. Germline V gives CDR1 MNHEY, CDR2 SVGAGI. This CDR3 is 14 amino acids long. Trimming stripped 0 bases from V and 2 bases from J, with 7 bases between. The CDR3 loop reads CASSYSRVNYGYTF. CDR3 nucleotides: TGTGCCAGCAGTTACTCCCGGGTCAACTATGGCTACACCTTC.

This clonotype was found a few times. The V and J genes are TRBV7-2 and TRBJ1-5, with D perhaps matching TRBD1 (6 bases). This CDR3 has 16 residues. V dropped 1 base and J dropped 0 bases, with 10 bases sitting between them. CDR1 and CDR2 from the germline V gene are SGHTA and FQGNSA. CDR3: CASSLGRQASNQPQHF. The CDR3 DNA reads TGTGCCAGCAGCTTAGGACGACAGGCTAGCAATCAGCCCCAGCATTTT.

The J gene is TRBJ1-6, the V gene TRBV28; D is perhaps TRBD1 (6 bases). This CDR3 spans 16 amino acids. Germline V gives CDR1 MDHEN, CDR2 SYDVKM. V was shortened by 5 bases and J by 6 bases, with 17 bases between the two germline ends. Written as DNA, the CDR3 is TGTGCCAGCAGTCCCACACAGGGTCGCGGTAATTCACCCCTCCACTTT. This codes for CASSPTQGRGNSPLHF.

This sequence joins TRBV9 and TRBJ2-1; a weak D match, TRBD2 (7 bases). CDR1 and CDR2 from the germline V gene are SGDLS and YYNGEE. The CDR3 totals 16 residues. Trimming left V 4 bases short and J 7 bases short, with 21 bases between. The CDR3 coding sequence is TGTGCCAGCAGCCTCAGGGGAGCTCCGGGAGGTAATGAGCAGTTCTTC. This encodes CASSLRGAPGGNEQFF.

This chain uses TRBV20-1 with TRBJ1-2, with D possibly being TRBD1 (6 bases). Germline values: CDR1 DFQATT, CDR2 SNEGSKA (reference sequence). The V end lost 0 bases, the J end lost 8 bases, and 16 bases lay between the germline ends. The CDR3 extends over 14 amino acids. The CDR3 loop is CSARDQLGAVGYTF. CDR3 sequence (DNA): TGCAGTGCTAGAGATCAACTGGGGGCGGTAGGCTACACCTTC.

In this sample, this clonotype turned up many times. This rearrangement joins TRBV7-2 to TRBJ2-5, with D uncertain. CDR1 SGHTA and CDR2 FQGNSA come from the germline V gene. CDR3 length: 17 residues. V was cut by 5 bases and J by 0 bases, with 19 bases left in between. CDR3 residues: CASSLSPPTLYQETQYF. The CDR3 bases are TGTGCCAGCAGCCTATCCCCTCCTACGTTGTACCAAGAGACCCAGTACTTC.

The V and J genes are TRBV6-1 and TRBJ1-5, with D tentatively TRBD1 (6 bases). Germline V gene data show CDR1 as MNHNS and CDR2 as SASEGT. The length of the CDR3 is 15 residues. The germline V and J ends were trimmed by 6 bases and 0 bases, with 12 bases remaining between them. The CDR3 protein is CASRDYRVSNQPQHF. In DNA, the CDR3 is TGTGCCAGCAGGGACTACAGGGTTAGCAATCAGCCCCAGCATTTT.

This chain uses TRBV18 with TRBJ2-7, with TRBD1 matching over 11 bases. The length of the CDR3 is 16 residues. The germline V gene has CDR1 KGHSH and CDR2 LQKENI. Germline trimming cut 0 bases from V and 3 bases from J; bases unmatched to any gene: 4. In DNA form, the CDR3 reads TGTGCCAGCTCACCACCTTCGGGGACAGGGGGCTACGAGCAGTACTTC. Translated, it gives CASSPPSGTGGYEQYF.

This clonotype is termed medium-sized. The chain employs TRBV7-8 and TRBJ1-5; a weak D match, TRBD1 (5 bases). The CDR3 sequence is 17 residues long. CDR1 is SGHVS, CDR2 FQNEAQ, per germline. V lost 4 bases, J lost 1 base, and 17 bases lay in between. The CDR3 sequence is CASSSTQGVRSNQPQHF. The CDR3 DNA reads as TGTGCCAGCAGCTCCACTCAGGGAGTAAGGAGCAATCAGCCCCAGCATTTT.